These 16 T cell receptor beta chains were all obtained from the same sample, sequenced in a study of CD4 T cells in relation to SARS-CoV-2 and coronaviruses. Unexposed donor CD4+ T cells date from about 2011-2018, before the COVID-19 pandemic. Profiling relied on immunoSEQ multiplex PCR, and the TCRdb table lists in-frame clones only, not all of them. Of 60,000 to 75,000 clones listed, over 90% were seen once; the top ten hold approximately 0.2%. Sample: naive CD4+ T cells from PBMCs. The sample's subset: naive CD4+ T cells isolated by negative enrichment. The source is a human donor in good health.

V and J are TRBV10-2 and TRBJ1-2; possible D gene TRBD1, 5 bases. In germline, CDR1 is WSHSY, CDR2 SAAADI. The CDR3 runs 13 residues. Trimming left V 3 bases short and J 8 bases short, with 13 bases between. As DNA, the CDR3 is TGCGCCAGCAGTGAAGGCAGGGTAGGCGGCTACACCTTC. Its protein product is CASSEGRVGGYTF.

This rearrangement joins TRBV19 to TRBJ2-7; D ambiguous. Germline V gene data show CDR1 as LNHDA and CDR2 as SQIVND (reference sequence). The CDR3 runs 13 residues. The V and J ends lost 3 bases and 1 base respectively, with 7 bases between them. The chain's CDR3 is CASSMSHSYEQYF. The DNA for the CDR3 is TGTGCCAGTAGTATGTCACATTCCTACGAGCAGTACTTC.

This chain connects TRBV4-3 to TRBJ2-1; D is unclear. V lost 4 bases to trimming and J lost 8 bases, with 15 bases between them. This CDR3 spans 14 amino acids. Germline V gives CDR1 LGHNA, CDR2 YSLEER. This chain's CDR3 is CASSRDPSADEQFF. In DNA, the CDR3 is TGCGCCAGCAGCCGAGACCCCTCGGCCGATGAGCAGTTCTTC.

This chain connects TRBV6-2 or TRBV6-3 to TRBJ2-3, with D hard to call. Germline loops: CDR1 MNHEY, CDR2 SVGEGT. The length of the CDR3 is 12 residues. Between the trimmed V and J ends, which lost 5 bases and 7 bases, there was a span of 10 bases. The CDR3 is CASSPSVNTQYF. DNA for the CDR3: TGTGCCAGCAGTCCCTCGGTAAATACGCAGTATTTT.

The chain employs TRBV4-1 and TRBJ2-7; 13 bases agree with TRBD2. Per the germline V gene, CDR1 is MGHRA and CDR2 is YSYEKL. This CDR3 spans 19 amino acids. V gave up 1 base and J gave up 3 bases; unmatched junction bases: 12. The CDR3 bases are TGCGCCAGCAGCCAAGTACCCCCCAGGACTAGCGGGAGTCTCTACGAGCAGTACTTC. This codes for CASSQVPPRTSGSLYEQYF.

The chain employs TRBV7-9 and TRBJ1-2; D gene ambiguous. This CDR3 has 15 amino acids. Per germline, CDR1 SEHNR and CDR2 FQNEAQ (reference sequence). Trimming took off 0 bases at V and 2 bases at J, with 10 bases between the two ends. CDR3 protein: CASSLASTVNYGYTF. DNA for the CDR3: TGTGCCAGCAGCTTAGCGTCAACAGTGAACTATGGCTACACCTTC.

The V and J genes are TRBV6-5 and TRBJ2-7; the D gene is possibly TRBD1 (5 bases). Trimming took 6 bases from V and 0 from J, leaving 12 bases between them. Germline V lookup: CDR1 MNHEY, CDR2 SVGAGI. The CDR3 spans 14 residues. CDR3 sequence reads: CASRVTGDSYEQYF. In DNA, the CDR3 is TGTGCCAGCAGGGTTACAGGAGACTCCTACGAGCAGTACTTC.

The chain is built from TRBV12-3 or TRBV12-4 and TRBJ1-5, with 7 nucleotides matching TRBD1. V lost 7 bases, J lost 2 bases, and 2 bases stayed unmatched. This CDR3 spans 13 amino acids. The CDR3 here is CASMTGRNQPQHF. In DNA, the CDR3 is TGTGCCAGCATGACAGGGCGCAATCAGCCCCAGCATTTT.

CDR3 nucleotide sequence: TGCGCCAGCAACGAAAACCCCCCGGGACAGGGGAATTCACCCCTCCACTTT. This codes for CASNENPPGQGNSPLHF. The chain links TRBV5-1 to TRBJ1-6, with TRBD1 matching 10 bases. Germline loops: CDR1 SGHRS, CDR2 YFSETQ. The CDR3 runs to 17 residues. Unmatched junction bases numbered 13, after V lost 6 bases and J lost 7 bases.

The rearrangement uses TRBV6-6 and TRBJ1-1; D perhaps matches TRBD1 (5 bases). The CDR3 length is 15 residues. The V gene lost 2 bases and the J gene lost 1 base, with 11 bases spanning the gap. The V gene's germline CDR1 is MNHNY and CDR2 SVGAGI (reference sequence). Written as DNA, the CDR3 is TGTGCCAGCAGTTACCCCGGACAAGCGAACACTGAAGCTTTCTTT. It codes for CASSYPGQANTEAFF.

The chain joins TRBV24-1 to TRBJ2-3; D call uncertain. This CDR3 is built from 15 residues. The V end was cut by 4 bases, the J end by 2 bases, with 12 bases between. From germline, CDR1 is KGHDR and CDR2 SFDVKD. The CDR3 DNA is TGTGCCACCAGTGACCCCAGGAGACCCACAGATACGCAGTATTTT. Its protein is CATSDPRRPTDTQYF.

The table lists this clone with a count of one. The chain links TRBV5-1 to TRBJ2-7; possibly TRBD1 for D (7 bases). The CDR3 has 15 amino acids. The germline gives CDR1 SGHRS, CDR2 YFSETQ. V was cut by 0 bases and J by 7 bases, with 17 bases left in between. The CDR3: CASSLATGEEGEQYF. The CDR3 DNA is TGCGCCAGCAGCTTGGCCACAGGGGAGGAGGGTGAGCAGTACTTC. The entire variable domain, with the rest obtained from reference TRBV5-1 and TRBJ2-7, is as follows: KAGVTQTPRYLIKTRGQQVTLSCSPISGHRSVSWYQQTPGQGLQFLFEYFSETQRNKGNFPGRFSGRQFSNSRSEMNVSTLELGDSALYLCASSLATGEEGEQYFGPGTRLTVT.

The CDR3 DNA sequence: TGTGCCAGCAGTGAAGTGGACAGTTCGCCTGCTGAGCAGTACTTC. This gives the protein CASSEVDSSPAEQYF. The V call is TRBV25-1, the J call TRBJ2-7, with a weak D call TRBD1 (6 bases). Germline V gene sequence: CDR1 MGHDK, CDR2 SYGVNS. This CDR3 has 15 residues. Trimming removed 2 bases from V and 7 bases from J, with 18 bases in between.

The chain employs TRBV9 and TRBJ2-7; perhaps D is TRBD1 or TRBD2 (5 bases each). This CDR3 has 16 amino acids. Trimming pared 0 bases from V and 0 bases from J, leaving 13 bases between. Germline CDR1 reads SGDLS; CDR2 reads YYNGEE. Here the CDR3 reads CASSVDGTISSYEQYF. The CDR3 DNA sequence: TGTGCCAGCAGCGTAGATGGGACCATTAGCTCCTACGAGCAGTACTTC.

This chain links TRBV5-8 with TRBJ1-5; TRBD1 aligns across 8 bases. The ends lost 6 bases at V and 8 bases at J; junction bases unmatched: 10. This CDR3 contains 14 residues. In germline, CDR1 is SGHTS, CDR2 YDEGEE. The CDR3 is CASNVGQGEEPQHF. The CDR3 DNA reads as TGTGCCAGCAACGTTGGACAGGGCGAAGAGCCCCAGCATTTT.

The genes are TRBV30 and TRBJ2-7; 11 positions agree with TRBD1. The J segment lost 3 bases and the V segment lost 6 bases, leaving 4 bases of the junction unmatched. CDR3 size: 13 residues. CDR1 and CDR2 from the germline V gene are GTSNPN and SVGIG (reference sequence). CDR3 region: CACRTGGGYEQYF. The DNA of the CDR3 is TGTGCCTGCCGGACAGGGGGCGGCTACGAGCAGTACTTC.